The 31 T cell receptor beta chains presented below share a single source sample, sequenced in a study of PD-1 blockade in classical Hodgkin lymphoma. TCRdb keeps only in-frame clones here, not all; method: immunoSEQ multiplex PCR. The sample gives 20,000 or so clones, around 80% of which show up once; approximately 7.7% is in the top ten. The time point was: cycle 4 day 1 (C4D1), after 5 to 7 weeks of nivolumab. Every single patient, without exception, relapsed after autologous stem cell transplantation, and brentuximab vedotin exposure varied. Sequences were derived from peripheral blood mononuclear cells (PBMCs), sampled before the fourth cycle of nivolumab. The receptors shown here come from a human donor with classical Hodgkin lymphoma.

The V gene is TRBV18, the J gene TRBJ1-6; TRBD1 matches 9 bases. Germline lookup yields CDR1 KGHSH and CDR2 LQKENI. V lost 3 bases to trimming and J lost 8 bases; unmatched junction nucleotides: 14. The CDR3 totals 18 residues. CDR3 DNA sequence: TGTGCCAGCTCACCGACTGTGGGCGGGACAGGGATACATTCACCCCTCCACTTT. This translates into CASSPTVGGTGIHSPLHF.

This clone was detected once. The chain recombines TRBV2 with TRBJ1-2; 9 nucleotides match TRBD1. The germline gives CDR1 SNHLY, CDR2 FYNNEI. V dropped 4 bases and J dropped 11; count of bases not matched to a gene: 2. CDR3 length: 11 amino acids. CDR3 loop: CASSVTGGYTF. CDR3 bases: TGTGCCAGCAGTGTGACAGGGGGGTACACCTTC.

V gene TRBV5-1 combines with J gene TRBJ2-3; unclear D gene. The length of the CDR3 is 16 residues. CDR1 is SGHRS, CDR2 YFSETQ, per germline. V was cut by 4 bases and J by 0 bases, with 15 bases left in between. CDR3 in DNA: TGCGCCAGCAGCGTTGACCTTCCGGCTAGCACAGATACGCAGTATTTT. Its translation is CASSVDLPASTDTQYF.

The sample holds one count of this clone. The genes are TRBV5-4 and TRBJ1-5, with TRBD1 matching 10 bases. Germline V CDR1 and CDR2: SGHNT, YYREEE (reference sequence). Losses at the gene ends were 4 bases for V and 4 bases for J; bases not matched to a gene: 8. CDR3 length equals 16 residues. The CDR3 reads CASSNRDRGMNQPQHF. CDR3 bases: TGTGCCAGCAGCAATAGGGACAGGGGTATGAATCAGCCCCAGCATTTT.

This clone was counted a few times. The CDR3: CASMVGGGGADTQYF. The CDR3 DNA follows: TGTGCCAGCATGGTGGGTGGGGGAGGGGCAGATACGCAGTATTTT. V usage is TRBV6-1 and J usage is TRBJ2-3; 7 nucleotides align to TRBD2. Looked up from germline, CDR1 is MNHNS and CDR2 is SASEGT. V lost 7 bases and J lost 4; bases outside the gene matches: 11. This CDR3 is 15 amino acids long.

The gene calls are TRBV12-5 and TRBJ2-1; 8 bases match TRBD2. V lost 1 base, J lost 8 bases, and 10 bases stayed unmatched. Germline V gene data show CDR1 as LGHNT and CDR2 as FRNRAP. There are 16 residues in the CDR3. The CDR3 DNA reads TGTGCTAGTGGTTTGGCAGCGGGGGCCGGGGGGCATGAGCAGTTCTTC. This gives the protein CASGLAAGAGGHEQFF.

The V gene is TRBV5-1, the J gene TRBJ2-3; D uncertain. Between the trimmed V and J ends, which lost 4 bases and 5 bases, there was a span of 8 bases. CDR3 length: 12 residues. The germline CDR1 and CDR2 sequences are SGHRS and YFSETQ. The CDR3 DNA reads as TGCGCCAGCAGCCCCGGCGGAGATACGCAGTATTTT. It specifies CASSPGGDTQYF.

CDR3 in DNA: TGTGCCAGCAGCGAGAACAGGGTTACTGAAGCTTTCTTT. Residues: CASSENRVTEAFF. The chain joins TRBV7-3 to TRBJ1-1; D may be TRBD1 (6 bases). The CDR3 contains 13 residues. The V end lost 5 bases, the J end lost 5 bases, and 12 bases lay between the germline ends. Looked up from germline, CDR1 is SGHTA and CDR2 is FQGTGA.

CDR3 DNA sequence: TGCGCCAGCAGCTTGGATGGAACTAGCTCCAAAAACATTCAGTACTTC. It yields the protein CASSLDGTSSKNIQYF. The chain has TRBV5-1 and TRBJ2-4; D possibly corresponds to TRBD2 (6 bases). V was trimmed by 0 bases and J by 2 bases, leaving 12 bases between them. CDR3 length equals 16 residues. Germline V lookup: CDR1 SGHRS, CDR2 YFSETQ.

A few counts support this clone. This chain connects TRBV14 to TRBJ1-6, with a weak D call TRBD1 (6 bases). Germline assignment: CDR1 SGHDN and CDR2 FVKESK. Trimming left V 1 base short and J 10 bases short, with 14 bases between. The CDR3 contains 15 residues. CDR3 in DNA: TGTGCCAGCAGCCAAGTTTCGGGGGCCGGGTCACCCCTCCACTTT. The encoded protein is CASSQVSGAGSPLHF.

V and J are TRBV4-3 and TRBJ1-4; D is unclear. Germline-derived CDR1 and CDR2 are LGHNA and YSLEER. Trimming removed 0 bases from V and 2 bases from J, with 7 bases in between. The CDR3 spans 15 residues. The CDR3 reads CASSQDLGTNEKLFF. The CDR3 bases are TGCGCCAGCAGCCAAGATTTGGGGACTAATGAAAAACTGTTTTTT.

J is TRBJ2-7 and V is TRBV5-1; tentatively, D is TRBD2 (6 bases). Trimming removed 1 base from V and 6 bases from J, with 14 bases in between. The CDR3 covers 14 residues. CDR1 and CDR2 (germline): SGHRS, YFSETQ. CDR3 DNA sequence: TGCGCCAGCAGCTTGACGGGCAGGGAGGCCGAGCAGTACTTC. Amino acids: CASSLTGREAEQYF.

This clone occurred once. Other DNA sequences in the sample encode the same CDR3. The chain is built from TRBV5-6 and TRBJ2-5, with TRBD2 matching over 7 bases. The V and J ends lost 0 bases and 2 bases, in that order; junction bases with no gene match: 7. The length of the CDR3 is 16 residues. Germline CDR1 SGHDT, CDR2 YYEEEE. In nucleotides, the CDR3 is TGTGCCAGCAGCTTGGTTGGGACTAAAGGGCAAGAGACCCAGTACTTC. This translates into CASSLVGTKGQETQYF.

This sequence joins TRBV6-4 and TRBJ2-1, with 11 nucleotides matching TRBD2. V shed 0 bases, J shed 6 bases, and the junction held 1 base outside the gene matches. Per germline, CDR1 MRHNA and CDR2 SNTAGT. The CDR3 has 15 amino acids. CDR3 residues: CASSDSSGGANEQFF. Here the CDR3 DNA reads TGTGCCAGCAGTGACTCTAGCGGGGGGGCCAATGAGCAGTTCTTC.

The chain recombines TRBV11-3 with TRBJ2-3; perhaps TRBD2 as D (5 bases). Per germline, CDR1 SGHNT and CDR2 YENEEA. The CDR3 contains 14 residues. Between the trimmed V and J ends, which lost 2 bases and 4 bases, there was a span of 10 bases. This chain's CDR3 is CASSLRLRSDTQYF. As DNA, the CDR3 is TGTGCCAGCAGCTTAAGACTACGGTCAGATACGCAGTATTTT. The whole variable domain, filled in from reference TRBV11-3 and TRBJ2-3, reads EAGVVQSPRYKIIEKKQPVAFWCNPISGHNTLYWYLQNLGQGPELLIRYENEEAVDDSQLPKDRFSAERLKGVDSTLKIQPAELGDSAVYLCASSLRLRSDTQYFGPGTRLTVL.

The chain recombines TRBV7-9 with TRBJ2-6; 8 bases fit TRBD1. Germline trimming cut 5 bases from V and 2 bases from J; bases unmatched to any gene: 8. Germline-derived CDR1 and CDR2 are SEHNR and FQNEAQ (reference sequence). This CDR3 comprises 17 residues. CDR3 residues: CASSDIGQGTGANVLTF. The CDR3 coding sequence is TGTGCCAGCAGCGATATTGGACAGGGCACTGGGGCCAACGTCCTGACTTTC.

The chain uses TRBV5-1 and TRBJ2-5, with TRBD1 as a possible D gene (6 bases). Trimming took off 1 base at V and 7 bases at J, with 17 bases between the two ends. The CDR3 has 15 amino acids. Per germline, CDR1 SGHRS and CDR2 YFSETQ. Here the CDR3 DNA reads TGCGCCAGCAGCTTGAAGGGACACTCTGATGCGACCCAGTACTTC. Protein sequence: CASSLKGHSDATQYF. Looking up the rest from reference TRBV5-1 and TRBJ2-5 gives the full variable domain: KAGVTQTPRYLIKTRGQQVTLSCSPISGHRSVSWYQQTPGQGLQFLFEYFSETQRNKGNFPGRFSGRQFSNSRSEMNVSTLELGDSALYLCASSLKGHSDATQYFGPGTRLLVL.

This clone has more than one count but fewer than ten. The V gene is TRBV28, the J gene TRBJ2-2; perhaps TRBD2 as D (7 bases). The CDR3 covers 13 residues. Trimming cost V 7 bases and J 5 bases, with 11 bases left between them. Germline CDR1 MDHEN, CDR2 SYDVKM. CDR3 sequence reads: CASTKGGTGELFF. The CDR3 bases are TGTGCCAGCACTAAGGGGGGGACCGGGGAGCTGTTTTTT.

The CDR3, as DNA: TGTGCCAGCAGTTTGGGGGGATCAGATACGCAGTATTTT. Protein: CASSLGGSDTQYF. The chain recombines TRBV27 with TRBJ2-3; possible D gene TRBD2, 6 bases. V lost 3 bases, J lost 4 bases, and 8 bases lay in between. The CDR3 runs 13 residues. Germline CDR1 MNHEY, CDR2 SMNVEV (reference sequence).

In this sample, this clone is large. This chain joins TRBV27 and TRBJ1-2, with D possibly matching TRBD1 (5 bases). The CDR3 loop spans 12 amino acids. Germline lookup yields CDR1 MNHEY and CDR2 SMNVEV (reference sequence). The V and J ends lost 5 bases and 6 bases respectively, with 10 bases between them. The CDR3 sequence is CASSLGGHGYTF. CDR3 DNA: TGTGCCAGCAGTCTGGGGGGTCATGGCTACACCTTC.

The gene calls are TRBV5-1 and TRBJ2-5, with D perhaps matching TRBD1 (6 bases). Germline loops: CDR1 SGHRS, CDR2 YFSETQ. Deletions cut 4 bases from V and 4 bases from J, with 23 bases between. This CDR3 spans 17 amino acids. The CDR3 DNA sequence: TGCGCCAGCAGCCCTCGGGCACAGGGTAGGAGTGGAGAGACCCAGTACTTC. This encodes CASSPRAQGRSGETQYF.

This chain joins TRBV9 and TRBJ1-4; a weak D match, TRBD1 (6 bases). Germline-derived CDR1 and CDR2 are SGDLS and YYNGEE. The CDR3 loop spans 17 amino acids. The V end was cut by 2 bases, the J end by 4 bases, with 18 bases between. This CDR3 is CASSVSQGFGYNEKLFF. The CDR3 DNA reads TGTGCCAGCAGCGTTTCACAGGGCTTTGGATATAATGAAAAACTGTTTTTT. The full variable domain, in which reference TRBV9 and TRBJ1-4 provide the parts outside the CDR3, is DSGVTQTPKHLITATGQRVTLRCSPRSGDLSVYWYQQSLDQGLQFLIQYYNGEERAKGNILERFSAQQFPDLHSELNLSSLELGDSALYFCASSVSQGFGYNEKLFFGSGTQLSVL.

This chain joins TRBV6-1 and TRBJ2-2; tentative D call: TRBD2 (5 bases). The CDR3 totals 14 residues. Germline V gives CDR1 MNHNS, CDR2 SASEGT. V was cut by 7 bases and J by 1 base, with 10 bases left in between. CDR3 amino acids: CASKGGLNTGELFF. CDR3 in DNA: TGTGCCAGCAAGGGCGGGTTGAACACCGGGGAGCTGTTTTTT.

This sequence joins TRBV28 and TRBJ1-2; D may be TRBD1 (5 bases). Germline V gene sequence: CDR1 MDHEN, CDR2 SYDVKM. The CDR3 contains 14 residues. Trimming stripped 5 bases from V and 8 bases from J, with 18 bases between. The CDR3 is CASSTTTDLYGYTF. The CDR3 DNA follows: TGTGCCAGCAGTACAACGACAGACCTTTACGGCTACACCTTC.

The J gene is TRBJ2-1, the V gene TRBV5-4; no firm D call. CDR1 and CDR2 (germline): SGHNT, YYREEE (reference sequence). V lost 4 bases and J 4 bases, leaving 15 bases between the germline ends. The CDR3 length is 15 residues. The CDR3 bases are TGTGCCAGCAGCCGGCAGGTATCGGGTTACAATGAGCAGTTCTTC. Protein: CASSRQVSGYNEQFF.

By share, this clone counts as medium-sized. The rearrangement joins TRBV6-4 to TRBJ2-3, with 10 bases fitting TRBD2. Germline V CDR1 and CDR2: MRHNA, SNTAGT. V shed 6 bases and J 0 bases; nucleotides not matched to a gene: 3. This CDR3 comprises 15 residues. The CDR3, as DNA: TGTGCCAGCAGCCAGGGACTAGCGAGCACAGATACGCAGTATTTT. It specifies CASSQGLASTDTQYF.

J is TRBJ1-1 and V is TRBV6-1, with a tentative D call TRBD1 (5 bases). The CDR3 extends over 12 amino acids. The germline V gene has CDR1 MNHNS and CDR2 SASEGT. Trimming took 10 bases from V and 4 from J, leaving 13 bases between them. CDR3 protein: CATWDAGTEAFF. CDR3 nucleotides: TGTGCCACCTGGGACGCGGGCACTGAAGCTTTCTTT.

This chain joins TRBV27 and TRBJ2-7, with 7 bases aligning to TRBD1. The V segment lost 6 bases and the J segment 2 bases; nucleotides outside the gene matches: 10. Looked up from germline, CDR1 is MNHEY and CDR2 is SMNVEV (reference sequence). CDR3 length: 15 amino acids. The CDR3 reads CASSLFGTVPYEQYF. The CDR3 DNA follows: TGTGCCAGCAGCCTTTTCGGGACAGTACCCTACGAGCAGTACTTC.

This clone has a handful of counts. V usage is TRBV19 and J usage is TRBJ1-2; D is perhaps TRBD1 (6 bases). The CDR3 runs to 14 residues. Germline-derived CDR1 and CDR2 are LNHDA and SQIVND (reference sequence). Trimming left V 3 bases short and J 2 bases short, with 10 bases between. DNA for the CDR3: TGTGCCAGTAGTATTAGAGGGGGAAACTATGGCTACACCTTC. Protein sequence: CASSIRGGNYGYTF.

This clone was detected a few times. V gene TRBV6-5 combines with J gene TRBJ2-1, with D perhaps TRBD1 (5 bases). The germline V gene encodes CDR1 MNHEY and CDR2 SVGAGI. V shed 2 bases and J shed 7 bases, with 6 bases lying between them. This CDR3 has 12 amino acids. The CDR3 DNA is TGTGCCAGCAGTTACCAGGGTAATGAGCAGTTCTTC. It codes for CASSYQGNEQFF.

This sequence joins TRBV28 and TRBJ2-1; possibly TRBD1 or TRBD2 for D (6 bases each). The CDR3 sequence is 15 residues long. V gave up 7 bases and J gave up 3 bases, with 16 bases separating them. Per germline, CDR1 MDHEN and CDR2 SYDVKM. The chain's CDR3 is CASTLTGAVYNEQFF. The CDR3 DNA reads TGTGCCAGCACCCTAACGGGGGCGGTCTACAATGAGCAGTTCTTC.